This T cell receptor (beta chain) is from a study of beta chain features in type 1 diabetes. Study results and limitations: Moderate yet significant TCRB CDR3 shortening was seen in Type 1 diabetes patients in all four CD4+ subsets.

As to this clone: Its specificity is not known.

The whole isolated RNA underwent reverse transcription, so sequencing captured expressed TCRB transcripts. Profiling relied on immunoSEQ multiplex PCR, and the TCRdb table lists in-frame clones only, not all of them. The sample shows about 42,000 clones, roughly 50% of them seen only once. Germline loops: CDR1 KGHSH, CDR2 LQKENI. Trimming took 1 base from V and 5 from J, leaving 11 bases between them. The CDR3 consists of 14 residues. The TCR sequence derives from a woman in her 30s in good health. The chain couples TRBV18 to TRBJ1-1, with D tentatively TRBD1 (6 bases). The sequencing input was stem cell memory CD4+ T cells from blood. CDR3 sequence reads: CASSPQSQGTEAFF. CDR3 in DNA: TGTGCCAGCTCACCACAGAGCCAGGGGACTGAAGCTTTCTTT.